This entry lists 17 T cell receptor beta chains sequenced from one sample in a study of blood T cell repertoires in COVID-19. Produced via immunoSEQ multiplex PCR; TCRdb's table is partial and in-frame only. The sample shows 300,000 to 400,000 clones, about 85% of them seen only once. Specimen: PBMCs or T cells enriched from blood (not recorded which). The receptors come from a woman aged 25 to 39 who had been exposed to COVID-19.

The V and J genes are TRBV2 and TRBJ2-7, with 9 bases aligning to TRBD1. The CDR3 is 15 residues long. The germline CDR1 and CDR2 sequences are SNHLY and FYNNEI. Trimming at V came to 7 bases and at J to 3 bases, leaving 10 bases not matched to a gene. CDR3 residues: CASNPRGQGSYEQYF. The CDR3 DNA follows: TGTGCCAGCAACCCCCGAGGACAGGGGAGCTACGAGCAGTACTTC.

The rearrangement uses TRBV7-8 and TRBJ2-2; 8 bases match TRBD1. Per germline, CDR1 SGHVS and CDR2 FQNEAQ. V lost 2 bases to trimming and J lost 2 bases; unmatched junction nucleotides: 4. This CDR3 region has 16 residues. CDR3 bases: TGTGCCAGCAGCTTACGACAGGGGACTAACACCGGGGAGCTGTTTTTT. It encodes CASSLRQGTNTGELFF.

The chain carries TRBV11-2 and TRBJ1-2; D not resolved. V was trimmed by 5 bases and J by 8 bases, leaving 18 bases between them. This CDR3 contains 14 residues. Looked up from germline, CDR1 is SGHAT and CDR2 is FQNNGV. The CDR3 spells CASSHEWGGRGYTF. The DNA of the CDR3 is TGTGCCAGCAGCCACGAGTGGGGAGGCAGGGGCTACACCTTC. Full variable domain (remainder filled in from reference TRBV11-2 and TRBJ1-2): EAGVAQSPRYKIIEKRQSVAFWCNPISGHATLYWYQQILGQGPKLLIQFQNNGVVDDSQLPKDRFSAERLKGVDSTLKIQPAKLEDSAVYLCASSHEWGGRGYTFGSGTRLTVV.

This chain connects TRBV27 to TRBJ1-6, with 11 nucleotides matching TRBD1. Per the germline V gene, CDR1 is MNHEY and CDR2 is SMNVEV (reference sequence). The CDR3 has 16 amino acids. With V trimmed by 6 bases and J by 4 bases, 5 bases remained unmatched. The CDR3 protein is CASSLGQGAYNSPLHF. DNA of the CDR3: TGTGCCAGCAGCCTCGGACAGGGGGCATATAATTCACCCCTCCACTTT.

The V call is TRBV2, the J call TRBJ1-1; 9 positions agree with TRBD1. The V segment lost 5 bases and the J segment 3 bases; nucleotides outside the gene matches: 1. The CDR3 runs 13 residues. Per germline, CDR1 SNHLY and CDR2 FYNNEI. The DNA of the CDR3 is TGTGCCAGCAGTAGACAGGGGGACACTGAAGCTTTCTTT. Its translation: CASSRQGDTEAFF.

The CDR3 nucleotides read TGCGCCAGCAGCCCCTATAGCGGGGAGTCGTCCGAGCAGTACTTC. This sequence encodes CASSPYSGESSEQYF. The chain couples TRBV5-1 to TRBJ2-7, with TRBD2 identical over 8 bases. J was trimmed by 6 bases and V by 4 bases; bases with no gene match: 12. The CDR3 totals 15 residues. CDR1 is SGHRS and CDR2 is YFSETQ in the germline V gene.

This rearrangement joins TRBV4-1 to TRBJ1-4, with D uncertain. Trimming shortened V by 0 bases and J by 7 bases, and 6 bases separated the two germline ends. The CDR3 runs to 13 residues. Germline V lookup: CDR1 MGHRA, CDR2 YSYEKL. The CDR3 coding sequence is TGCGCCAGCAGCCAAGAGGGAGGTGAAAAACTGTTTTTT. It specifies CASSQEGGEKLFF.

CDR3 nucleotides: TGTGCCAGCAGCTTAGGACAGTGGGCTGAAGCTTTCTTT. Its translation is CASSLGQWAEAFF. J is TRBJ1-1 and V is TRBV7-9; D perhaps matches TRBD1 (5 bases). Germline CDR1 SEHNR, CDR2 FQNEAQ (reference sequence). V was cut by 1 base and J by 6 bases, with 9 bases left in between. The CDR3 sequence is 13 residues long.

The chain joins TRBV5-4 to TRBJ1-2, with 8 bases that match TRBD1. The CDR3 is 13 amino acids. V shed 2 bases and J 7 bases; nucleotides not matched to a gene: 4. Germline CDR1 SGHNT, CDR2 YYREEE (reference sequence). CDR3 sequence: CASSFQGAPGYTF. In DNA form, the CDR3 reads TGTGCCAGCAGCTTTCAGGGGGCGCCTGGCTACACCTTC.

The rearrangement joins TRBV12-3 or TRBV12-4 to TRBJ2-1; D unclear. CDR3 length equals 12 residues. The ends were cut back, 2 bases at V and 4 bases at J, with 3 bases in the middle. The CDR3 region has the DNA TGTGCCAGCAGTTTACTTTACAATGAGCAGTTCTTC. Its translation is CASSLLYNEQFF.

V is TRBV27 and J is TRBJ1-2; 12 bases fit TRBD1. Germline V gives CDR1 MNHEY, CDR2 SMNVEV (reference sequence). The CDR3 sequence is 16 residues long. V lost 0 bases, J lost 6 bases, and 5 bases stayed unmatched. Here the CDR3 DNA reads TGTGCCAGCAGTTTATCACCGGGACAGGGGGCCAATGGCTACACCTTC. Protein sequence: CASSLSPGQGANGYTF.

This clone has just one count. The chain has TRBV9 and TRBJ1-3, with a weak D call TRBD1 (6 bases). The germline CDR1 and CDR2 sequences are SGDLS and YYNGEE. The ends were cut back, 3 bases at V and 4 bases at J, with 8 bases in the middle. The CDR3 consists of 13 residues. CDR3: CASSGDNGNTIYF. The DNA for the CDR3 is TGTGCCAGCAGCGGGGACAACGGAAACACCATATATTTT.

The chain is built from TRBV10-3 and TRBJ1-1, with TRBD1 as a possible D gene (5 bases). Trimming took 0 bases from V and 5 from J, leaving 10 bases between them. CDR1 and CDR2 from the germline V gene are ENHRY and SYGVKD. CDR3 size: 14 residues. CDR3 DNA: TGTGCCATCAGTGAGTCCAGGGCAGGGACTGAAGCTTTCTTT. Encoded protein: CAISESRAGTEAFF.

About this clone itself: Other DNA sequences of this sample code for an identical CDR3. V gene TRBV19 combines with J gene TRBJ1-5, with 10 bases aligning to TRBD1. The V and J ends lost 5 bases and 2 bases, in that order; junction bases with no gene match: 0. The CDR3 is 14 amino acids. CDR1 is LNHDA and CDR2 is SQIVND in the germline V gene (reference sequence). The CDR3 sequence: CASSGTGGNQPQHF. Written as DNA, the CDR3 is TGTGCCAGTAGTGGGACAGGGGGCAATCAGCCCCAGCATTTT.

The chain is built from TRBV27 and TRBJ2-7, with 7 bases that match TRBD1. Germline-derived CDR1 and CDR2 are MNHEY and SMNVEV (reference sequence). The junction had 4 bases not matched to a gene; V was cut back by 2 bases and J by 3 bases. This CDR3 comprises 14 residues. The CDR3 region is CASSLTGVGYEQYF. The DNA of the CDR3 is TGTGCCAGCAGTTTAACAGGGGTAGGCTACGAGCAGTACTTC.

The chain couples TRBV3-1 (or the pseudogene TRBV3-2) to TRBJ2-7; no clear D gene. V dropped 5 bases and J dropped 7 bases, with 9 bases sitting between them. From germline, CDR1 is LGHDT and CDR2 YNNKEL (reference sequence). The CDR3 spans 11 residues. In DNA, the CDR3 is TGTGCCAGCAGCGTGCGGATGGAGCAGTACTTC. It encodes CASSVRMEQYF.

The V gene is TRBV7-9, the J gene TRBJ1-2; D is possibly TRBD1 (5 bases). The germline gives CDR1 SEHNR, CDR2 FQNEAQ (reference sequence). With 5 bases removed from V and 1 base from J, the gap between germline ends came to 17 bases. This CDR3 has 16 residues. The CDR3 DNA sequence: TGTGCCAGCAGCACGGGACTTTCGGGAAGTAACTATGGCTACACCTTC. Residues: CASSTGLSGSNYGYTF.